The 10 T cell receptor beta chains below come from one sample, sequenced in a study of cytomegalovirus exposure and HLA in healthy donors (dated by TCRdb to 2017 to 2019). Library preparation used the immunoSEQ multiplex PCR assay. For the multiplex PCR, a mixture combining 60 forward primers for TCR Vbeta segments and 13 reverse primers for TCR Jbeta segments was used. Drawn from immuneACCESS, this table holds only the in-frame rearrangements with V and J called that TCRdb kept. Clones are partly lost; checked studies trace under half to an unresolved V gene and leave the rest unexplained. The sample includes around 150,000 clones, with about 80% observed a single time. The top ten clones comprise roughly 1.9% of the sample. The sample consisted of PBMCs. These receptors were taken from a man aged 40-50 years in good health and CMV-seronegative.

J is TRBJ1-2 and V is TRBV6-4; D may be TRBD1 (6 bases). The CDR3 is 14 amino acids. With 3 bases removed from V and 2 bases from J, the gap between germline ends came to 10 bases. Germline CDR1 MRHNA, CDR2 SNTAGT. CDR3 bases: TGTGCCAGCAGTGAGGCAGGGGTGAACTATGGCTACACCTTC. This encodes CASSEAGVNYGYTF.

The chain is built from TRBV7-5 and TRBJ2-5; the tabulated D call, TRBD1, remains unverified against the DNA. TRBV7-5 is designated a pseudogene. There are 16 residues in the CDR3. The CDR3 nucleotides read TGTGTCAGAAGCACGGGCCGGGACAGGGCTCAAGAGACCCAGTACTTC. Amino acid sequence: CVRSTGRDRAQETQYF.

This clone was picked up one time. The chain combines TRBV2 with TRBJ2-5; TRBD2 agrees at 13 bases. The germline CDR1 and CDR2 sequences are SNHLY and FYNNEI. V shed 6 bases and J 11 bases; nucleotides not matched to a gene: 12. This CDR3 is 15 amino acids long. The CDR3 region is CASRATTSGGVGQYF. CDR3 sequence (DNA): TGTGCCAGCAGGGCCACTACTAGCGGGGGGGTCGGGCAGTACTTC.

The count of this clone is one. The chain uses TRBV7-9 and TRBJ1-2; the match to TRBD1 covers 7 bases. The V gene end was trimmed by 3 bases and the J gene end by 3 bases; junction bases not matched to a gene: 4. The CDR3 runs to 14 residues. Germline V gene data show CDR1 as SEHNR and CDR2 as FQNEAQ (reference sequence). CDR3 nucleotides: TGTGCCAGCAGCTTCGGACAGGCTTACTATGGCTACACCTTC. It yields the protein CASSFGQAYYGYTF.

This clone was detected only once. The gene calls are TRBV7-8 and TRBJ2-3, with TRBD2 matching 7 bases. CDR1 is SGHVS, CDR2 FQNEAQ, per germline. J lost 1 base, V lost 7 bases, and 17 bases had no gene match. This CDR3 is built from 18 residues. CDR3 protein: CASTKNRERGGGTDTQYF. The CDR3 DNA is TGTGCCAGCACCAAAAATCGCGAGCGGGGAGGGGGCACAGATACGCAGTATTTT.

The genes are TRBV6-6 and TRBJ2-4; 7 nucleotides match TRBD1. There are 15 residues in the CDR3. Germline-derived CDR1 and CDR2 are MNHNY and SVGAGI (reference sequence). With 2 bases clipped from V and 10 bases from J, the junction kept 11 bases outside the gene matches. The CDR3 is CASSYPDRETRIQYF. Written as DNA, the CDR3 is TGTGCCAGCAGTTACCCCGACAGGGAGACGAGGATTCAGTACTTC.

The chain joins TRBV28 to TRBJ1-2; unclear D gene. V shed 0 bases and J shed 2 bases, with 16 bases lying between them. In germline, CDR1 is MDHEN, CDR2 SYDVKM. The CDR3 consists of 17 residues. The DNA of the CDR3 is TGTGCCAGCAGTTTATGGAGAGTTTCGGTTGAGAACTATGGCTACACCTTC. Translated: CASSLWRVSVENYGYTF.

The count of this clone is one. The CDR3 region is CASSIYATGGAYEQYF. CDR3 sequence (DNA): TGTGCCAGTAGTATATACGCGACAGGGGGCGCCTACGAGCAGTACTTC. J is TRBJ2-7 and V is TRBV19; 10 positions agree with TRBD1. Looked up from germline, CDR1 is LNHDA and CDR2 is SQIVND (reference sequence). J was trimmed by 2 bases and V by 2 bases; bases with no gene match: 6. CDR3 length: 16 amino acids.

The J gene is TRBJ2-7, the V gene TRBV28, with unresolved D. Germline lookup yields CDR1 MDHEN and CDR2 SYDVKM. The CDR3 has 15 amino acids. With 6 bases removed from V and 0 bases from J, the gap between germline ends came to 15 bases. The CDR3 spells CASSLQSESSYEQYF. The CDR3 coding sequence is TGTGCCAGCAGCTTGCAATCGGAGAGCTCCTACGAGCAGTACTTC.

CDR3 sequence: CASSTEREWTDTQYF. For the CDR3, the DNA is TGTGCCAGTAGTACAGAGCGGGAGTGGACAGATACGCAGTATTTT. The chain is built from TRBV19 and TRBJ2-3; 8 bases are a match to TRBD2. This CDR3 is built from 15 residues. Trimming cost V 4 bases and J 3 bases; bases outside gene matches: 6. Germline CDR1 LNHDA, CDR2 SQIVND (reference sequence).